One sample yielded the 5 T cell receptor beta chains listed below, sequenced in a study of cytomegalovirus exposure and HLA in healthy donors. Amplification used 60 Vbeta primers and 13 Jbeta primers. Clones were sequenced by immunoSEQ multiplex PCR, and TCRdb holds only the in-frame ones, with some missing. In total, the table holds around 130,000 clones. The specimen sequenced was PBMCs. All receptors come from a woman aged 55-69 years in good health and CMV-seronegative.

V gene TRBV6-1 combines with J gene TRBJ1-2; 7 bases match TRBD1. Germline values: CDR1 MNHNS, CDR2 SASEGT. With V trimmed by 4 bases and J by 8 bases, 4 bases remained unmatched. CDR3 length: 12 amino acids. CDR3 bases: TGTGCCAGCAGTGTCGACAGGGTAGGCTACACCTTC. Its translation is CASSVDRVGYTF.

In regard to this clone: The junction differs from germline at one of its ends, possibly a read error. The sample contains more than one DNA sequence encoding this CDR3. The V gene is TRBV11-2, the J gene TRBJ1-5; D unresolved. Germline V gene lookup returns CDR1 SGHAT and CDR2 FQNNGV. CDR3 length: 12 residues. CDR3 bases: TGTGCCAGCAGTCGTAGCAACCAGCCCCAGCATTTT. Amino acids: CASSRSNQPQHF.

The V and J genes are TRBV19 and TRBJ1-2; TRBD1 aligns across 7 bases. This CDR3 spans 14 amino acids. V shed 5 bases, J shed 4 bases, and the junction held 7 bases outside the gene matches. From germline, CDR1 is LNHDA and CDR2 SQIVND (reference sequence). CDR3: CASSFPGQLYGYTF. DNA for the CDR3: TGTGCCAGTAGTTTTCCGGGACAGCTCTATGGCTACACCTTC.

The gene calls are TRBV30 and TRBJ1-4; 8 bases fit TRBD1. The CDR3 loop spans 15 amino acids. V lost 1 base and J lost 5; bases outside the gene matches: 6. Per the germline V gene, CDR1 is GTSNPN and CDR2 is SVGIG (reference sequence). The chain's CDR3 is CAWSARGRLNEKLFF. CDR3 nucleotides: TGTGCCTGGAGTGCCAGGGGGCGACTGAATGAAAAACTGTTTTTT.

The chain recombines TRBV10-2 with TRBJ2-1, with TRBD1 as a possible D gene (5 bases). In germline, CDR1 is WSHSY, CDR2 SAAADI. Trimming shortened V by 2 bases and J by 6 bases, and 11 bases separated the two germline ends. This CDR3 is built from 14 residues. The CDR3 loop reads CASSEPGHANEQFF. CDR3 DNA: TGCGCCAGCAGTGAGCCCGGACACGCCAATGAGCAGTTCTTC.